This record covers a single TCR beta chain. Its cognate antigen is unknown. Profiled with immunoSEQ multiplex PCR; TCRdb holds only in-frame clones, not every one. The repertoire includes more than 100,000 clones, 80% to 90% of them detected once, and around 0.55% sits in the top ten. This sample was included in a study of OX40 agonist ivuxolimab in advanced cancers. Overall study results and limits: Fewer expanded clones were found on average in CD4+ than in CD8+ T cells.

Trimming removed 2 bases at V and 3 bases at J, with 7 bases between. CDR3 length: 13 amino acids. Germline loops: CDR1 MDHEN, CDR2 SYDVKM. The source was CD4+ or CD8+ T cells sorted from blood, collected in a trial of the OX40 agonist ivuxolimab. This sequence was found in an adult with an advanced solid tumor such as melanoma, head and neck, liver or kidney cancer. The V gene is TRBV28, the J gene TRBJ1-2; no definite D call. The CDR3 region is CASSLTTYYGYTF. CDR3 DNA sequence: TGTGCCAGCAGTTTAACTACCTACTATGGCTACACCTTC.